This TCR beta chain comes out of a study of blood T cell repertoires in COVID-19. Study-wide context: Material from acute and convalescent COVID-19 was sourced from the United States, Italy and Spain. T cells, B-cell-depleted T cells, or PBMCs supplied cDNA or gDNA.

This CDR3 region has 16 residues. The V gene's germline CDR1 is SGDLS and CDR2 YYNGEE. Trimming removed 4 bases at V and 5 bases at J, with 21 bases between. Authors' processing steps: Scientists estimated how many nucleated cells there were by amplifying reference gene primers. Assay used: immunoSEQ multiplex PCR; TCRdb lists only in-frame clones, some missing. V and J calls and clone size are given by that table; D and trimming were obtained from the DNA. This sample has approximately 180,000 clones, with more than 80% found just once. This receptor was obtained from a man between 50 and 59 years old with acute or convalescent COVID-19. The chain has TRBV9 and TRBJ1-2; D is perhaps TRBD1 (6 bases). The specimen sequenced was peripheral blood. The CDR3 sequence is CASSFARGGTGYGYTF. CDR3 in DNA: TGTGCCAGCAGCTTCGCCCGAGGGGGTACAGGATATGGCTACACCTTC.